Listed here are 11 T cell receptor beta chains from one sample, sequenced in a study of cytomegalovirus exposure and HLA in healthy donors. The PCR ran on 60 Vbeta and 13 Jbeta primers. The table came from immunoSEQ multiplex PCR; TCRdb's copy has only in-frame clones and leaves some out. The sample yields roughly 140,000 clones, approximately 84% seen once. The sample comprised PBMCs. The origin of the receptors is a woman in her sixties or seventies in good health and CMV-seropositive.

The CDR3 is CASSMGAGFSSYNEQFF. For the CDR3, the DNA is TGTGCCAGTAGTATGGGAGCGGGGTTCAGCTCCTACAATGAGCAGTTCTTC. The chain joins TRBV19 to TRBJ2-1; 7 nucleotides agree with TRBD2. Germline V gene data show CDR1 as LNHDA and CDR2 as SQIVND (reference sequence). This CDR3 has 17 amino acids. With 3 bases clipped from V and 0 bases from J, the junction kept 8 bases outside the gene matches.

For the CDR3, the DNA is TGCGCCAGCAGCCAACGGACTAGCGGGAGTGGGACTTCCTACAATGAGCAGTTCTTC. This encodes CASSQRTSGSGTSYNEQFF. The chain links TRBV4-1 to TRBJ2-1; 13 bases are a match to TRBD2. This CDR3 spans 19 amino acids. In germline, CDR1 is MGHRA, CDR2 YSYEKL. With V trimmed by 2 bases and J by 1 base, 8 bases remained unmatched.

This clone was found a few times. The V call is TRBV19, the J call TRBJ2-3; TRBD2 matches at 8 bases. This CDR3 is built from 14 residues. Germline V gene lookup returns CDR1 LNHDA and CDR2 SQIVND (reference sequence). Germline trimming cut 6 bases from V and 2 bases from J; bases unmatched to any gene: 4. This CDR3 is CASSPGRATDTQYF. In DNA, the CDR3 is TGTGCCAGTAGCCCCGGGAGGGCCACAGATACGCAGTATTTT.

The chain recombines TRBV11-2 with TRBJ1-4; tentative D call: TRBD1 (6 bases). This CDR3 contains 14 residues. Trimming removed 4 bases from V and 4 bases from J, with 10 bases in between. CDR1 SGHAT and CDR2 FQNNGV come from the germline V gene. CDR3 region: CASSSDRINEKLFF. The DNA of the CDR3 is TGTGCCAGCAGCTCCGACAGGATTAATGAAAAACTGTTTTTT.

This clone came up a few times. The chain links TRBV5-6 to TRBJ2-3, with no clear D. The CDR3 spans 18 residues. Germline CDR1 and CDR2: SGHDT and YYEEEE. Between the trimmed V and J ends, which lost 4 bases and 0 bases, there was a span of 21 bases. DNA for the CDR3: TGTGCCAGCAGCGTGGTCCTTGGGCCGGCGAATAGCACAGATACGCAGTATTTT. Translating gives CASSVVLGPANSTDTQYF.

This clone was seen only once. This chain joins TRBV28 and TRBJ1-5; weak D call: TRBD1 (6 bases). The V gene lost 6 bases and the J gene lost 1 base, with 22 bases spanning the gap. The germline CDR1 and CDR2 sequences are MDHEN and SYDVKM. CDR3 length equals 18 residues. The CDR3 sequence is CASSPHRPDRNSNQPQHF. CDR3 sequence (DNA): TGTGCCAGCAGCCCTCACAGACCCGACAGGAACAGCAATCAGCCCCAGCATTTT.

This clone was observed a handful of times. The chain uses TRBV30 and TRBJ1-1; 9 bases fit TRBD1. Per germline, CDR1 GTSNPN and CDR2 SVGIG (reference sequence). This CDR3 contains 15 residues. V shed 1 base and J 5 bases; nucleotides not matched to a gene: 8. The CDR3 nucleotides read TGTGCCTGGAGTGACCGGGACAGGGTAGGGACTGAAGCTTTCTTT. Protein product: CAWSDRDRVGTEAFF.

The CDR3 bases are TGCGCCAGCAGCCCCGGACAGAGGAACACTGAAGCTTTCTTT. Translated: CASSPGQRNTEAFF. The chain recombines TRBV4-1 with TRBJ1-1; weak D call: TRBD1 (6 bases). The CDR3 totals 14 residues. Trimming removed 4 bases at V and 1 base at J, with 10 bases between. Germline CDR1 reads MGHRA; CDR2 reads YSYEKL.

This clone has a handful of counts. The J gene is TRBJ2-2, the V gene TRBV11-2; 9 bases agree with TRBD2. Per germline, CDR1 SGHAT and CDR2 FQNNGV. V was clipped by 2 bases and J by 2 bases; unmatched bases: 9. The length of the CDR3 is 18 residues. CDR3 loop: CASSLRVSGSHNTGELFF. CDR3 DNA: TGTGCCAGCAGCTTAAGGGTTAGCGGGAGTCACAACACCGGGGAGCTGTTTTTT.

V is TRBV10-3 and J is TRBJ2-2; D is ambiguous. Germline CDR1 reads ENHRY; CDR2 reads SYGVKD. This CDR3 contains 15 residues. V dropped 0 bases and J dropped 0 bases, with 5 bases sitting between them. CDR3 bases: TGTGCCATCAGTGAGTCGAGCTCGAACACCGGGGAGCTGTTTTTT. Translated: CAISESSSNTGELFF.

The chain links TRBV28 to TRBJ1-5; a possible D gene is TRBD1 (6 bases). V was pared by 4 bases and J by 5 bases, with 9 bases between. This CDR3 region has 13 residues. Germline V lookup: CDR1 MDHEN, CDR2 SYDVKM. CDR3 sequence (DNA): TGTGCCAGCAGTTCAGGGGTGGATCAGCCCCAGCATTTT. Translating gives CASSSGVDQPQHF.